This T cell receptor (beta chain) was recovered during a study of control samples from healthy donors and cancer patients. Assay used: immunoSEQ multiplex PCR; TCRdb lists only in-frame clones, some missing. The sample lists 150,000 to 200,000 clones, nearly 90% occurring once. Trimming cost V 4 bases and J 1 base, with 10 bases left between them. Germline CDR1 is SNHLY and CDR2 is FYNNEI. This CDR3 contains 14 residues. The sequence was collected from a woman between 50 and 59 years old in good health. V usage is TRBV2 and J usage is TRBJ2-5, with D maybe TRBD1 (5 bases). Sequencing was carried out using blood. CDR3 amino acids: CASSVWGSQETQYF. CDR3 nucleotides: TGTGCCAGCAGTGTCTGGGGCAGCCAAGAGACCCAGTACTTC.